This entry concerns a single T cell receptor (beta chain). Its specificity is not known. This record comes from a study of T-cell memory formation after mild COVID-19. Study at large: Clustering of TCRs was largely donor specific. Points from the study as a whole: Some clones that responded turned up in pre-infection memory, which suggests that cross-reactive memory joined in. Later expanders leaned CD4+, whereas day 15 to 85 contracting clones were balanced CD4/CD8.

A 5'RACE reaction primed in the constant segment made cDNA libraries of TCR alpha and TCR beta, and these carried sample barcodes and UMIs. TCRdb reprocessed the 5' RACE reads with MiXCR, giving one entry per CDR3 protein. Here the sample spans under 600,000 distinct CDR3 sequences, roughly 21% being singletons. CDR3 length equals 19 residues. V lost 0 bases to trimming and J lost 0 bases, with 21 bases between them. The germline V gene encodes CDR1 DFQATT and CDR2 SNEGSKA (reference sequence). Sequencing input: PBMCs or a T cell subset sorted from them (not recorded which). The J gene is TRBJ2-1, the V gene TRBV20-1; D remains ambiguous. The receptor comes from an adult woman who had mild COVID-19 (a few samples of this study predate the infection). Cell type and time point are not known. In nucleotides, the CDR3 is TGCAGTGCTAGAGATCTAATTCGGGTGAGCGTCGGCTCCTACAATGAGCAGTTCTTC. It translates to CSARDLIRVSVGSYNEQFF.